This T cell receptor (beta chain) was profiled in a study of T cell changes during pregnancy in multiple sclerosis. Only in-frame clones appear in the TCRdb table, and some are missing; sequencing was by immunoSEQ multiplex PCR. Of about 100,000 clones listed, around 92% were seen once; the top ten hold less than 2%. The germline V and J ends were trimmed by 4 bases and 0 bases, with 13 bases remaining between them. Germline values: CDR1 SGHRS, CDR2 YFSETQ. This CDR3 has 15 residues. The chain employs TRBV5-1 and TRBJ1-2; D is uncertain. The sample here was peripheral blood, taken after pregnancy. The clonotype comes from a female donor with multiple sclerosis, enrolled in a pregnancy study. The CDR3 sequence: CASSPGVSSNYGYTF. The CDR3 bases are TGCGCCAGCAGCCCCGGTGTTAGTTCTAACTATGGCTACACCTTC.